Each of the 8 T cell receptor beta chains below was sequenced from the same sample in a study of CXCR3-negative and CXCR3-positive naive CD8 T cells. Preparation of TRB cDNA libraries relied on 5' RACE carrying UMI labels. For each CDR3 protein, TCRdb gives one entry from its re-call of the 5' RACE reads, without DNA. In total, the table holds tens of thousands of distinct CDR3 sequences. Sequencing was done on a sample of naive CXCR3- CD8+ T cells from blood. The sample's subset: CD45RO-CCR7+CD27+CD95- naive CD8+ T cells lacking CXCR3 (TNR3-). The receptors derive from a human donor in good health. Some clones in this sample may be carry-over from other donors' samples.

The gene calls are TRBV20-1 and TRBJ2-1; as DNA is missing, the TRBD2 call by TCRdb cannot be tested. CDR1 and CDR2 (germline): DFQATT, SNEGSKA (reference sequence). The CDR3 extends over 15 amino acids. CDR3: CSARGGTIYNHEQFF.

The chain couples TRBV13 to TRBJ2-3. The CDR3 consists of 13 residues. In germline, CDR1 is PRHDT, CDR2 FYEKMQ (reference sequence). CDR3 protein: CASSLVDLDTQYF. Supplemented by reference TRBV13 and TRBJ2-3, the full variable domain reads AAGVIQSPRHLIKEKRETATLKCYPIPRHDTVYWYQQGPGQDPQFLISFYEKMQSDKGSIPDRFSAQQFSDYHSELNMSSLELGDSALYFCASSLVDLDTQYFGPGTRLTVL.

J is TRBJ1-1 and V is TRBV20-1. Germline-derived CDR1 and CDR2 are DFQATT and SNEGSKA (reference sequence). This CDR3 is built from 13 residues. CDR3 sequence reads: CSARDQMNTEAFF.

The chain carries TRBV28 and TRBJ2-5. The germline CDR1 and CDR2 sequences are MDHEN and SYDVKM. The CDR3 is 14 amino acids. Here the CDR3 reads CASREWIGQETQYF.

The chain couples TRBV27 to TRBJ2-1; TCRdb reports TRBD2, a call that lacks DNA to check it against. From germline, CDR1 is MNHEY and CDR2 SMNVEV (reference sequence). The CDR3 is made up of 15 amino acids. This CDR3 reads CASKASGRAVDEQFF.

The rearrangement links TRBV29-1 to TRBJ2-2. The CDR3 is 15 residues long. Germline loops: CDR1 SQVTM, CDR2 ANQGSEA. This CDR3 is CSVPTAEKNTGELFF.

The CDR3 spells CASSFQGANEKLFF. The rearrangement joins TRBV7-9 to TRBJ1-4; there is no DNA to check the TCRdb D call of TRBD1. The CDR3 has 14 residues. The germline gives CDR1 SEHNR, CDR2 FQNEAQ (reference sequence).

The V call is TRBV3-1, the J call TRBJ2-3. Germline loops: CDR1 LGHDT, CDR2 YNNKEL (reference sequence). The CDR3 sequence is 14 residues long. This chain's CDR3 is CASSPWLGGDTQYF.